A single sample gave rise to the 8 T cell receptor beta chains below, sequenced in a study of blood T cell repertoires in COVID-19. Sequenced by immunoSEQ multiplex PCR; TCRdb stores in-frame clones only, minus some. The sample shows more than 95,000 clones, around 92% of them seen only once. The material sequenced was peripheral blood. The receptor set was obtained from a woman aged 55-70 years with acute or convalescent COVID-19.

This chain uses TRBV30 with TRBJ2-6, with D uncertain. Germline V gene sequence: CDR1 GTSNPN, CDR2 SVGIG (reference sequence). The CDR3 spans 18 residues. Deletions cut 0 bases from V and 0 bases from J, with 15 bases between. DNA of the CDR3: TGTGCCTGGAGTGTACGCCCGTTGTTCGGCTCTGGGGCCAACGTCCTGACTTTC. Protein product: CAWSVRPLFGSGANVLTF.

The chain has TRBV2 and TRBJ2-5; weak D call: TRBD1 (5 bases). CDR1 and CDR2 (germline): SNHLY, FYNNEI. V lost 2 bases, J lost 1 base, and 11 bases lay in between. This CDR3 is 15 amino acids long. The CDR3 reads CASSETRAPQETQYF. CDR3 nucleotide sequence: TGTGCCAGCAGTGAAACCAGGGCACCCCAAGAGACCCAGTACTTC.

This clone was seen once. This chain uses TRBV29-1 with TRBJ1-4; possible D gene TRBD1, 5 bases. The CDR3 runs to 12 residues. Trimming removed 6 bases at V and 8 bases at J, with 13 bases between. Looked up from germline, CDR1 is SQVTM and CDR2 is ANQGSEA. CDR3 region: CSVQGRGEKLFF. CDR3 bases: TGCAGCGTCCAGGGTAGGGGCGAAAAACTGTTTTTT.

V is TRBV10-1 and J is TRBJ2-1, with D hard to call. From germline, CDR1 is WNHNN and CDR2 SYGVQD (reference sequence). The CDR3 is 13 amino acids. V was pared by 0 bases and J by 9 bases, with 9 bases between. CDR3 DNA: TGCGCCAGCAGTGAGTCGGGCGTGGGTGAGCAGTTCTTC. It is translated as CASSESGVGEQFF.

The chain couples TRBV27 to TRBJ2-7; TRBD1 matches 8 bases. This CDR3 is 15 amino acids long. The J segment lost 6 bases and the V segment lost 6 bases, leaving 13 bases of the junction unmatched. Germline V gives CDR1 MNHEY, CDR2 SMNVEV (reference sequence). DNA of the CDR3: TGTGCCAGCAGCTCCCGACAGGGGATAAGAAGCGAGCAGTACTTC. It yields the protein CASSSRQGIRSEQYF.

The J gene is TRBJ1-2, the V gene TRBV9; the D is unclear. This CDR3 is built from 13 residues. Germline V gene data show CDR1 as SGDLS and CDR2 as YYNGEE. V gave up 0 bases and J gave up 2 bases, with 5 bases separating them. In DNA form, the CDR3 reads TGTGCCAGCAGCGTAGACAGCAACTATGGCTACACCTTC. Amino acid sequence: CASSVDSNYGYTF.

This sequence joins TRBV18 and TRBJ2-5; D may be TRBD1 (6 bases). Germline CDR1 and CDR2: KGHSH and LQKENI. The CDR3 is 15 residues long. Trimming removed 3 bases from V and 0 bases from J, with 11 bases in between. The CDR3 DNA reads TGTGCCAGCTCACCGGGGGCAGGGAACCAAGAGACCCAGTACTTC. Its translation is CASSPGAGNQETQYF.

CDR3 amino acids: CATWRAGVNYGYTF. The CDR3 nucleotides read TGTGCCACCTGGCGGGCAGGGGTTAACTATGGCTACACCTTC. The V gene is TRBV10-3, the J gene TRBJ1-2, with D possibly matching TRBD1 (6 bases). The CDR3 runs to 14 residues. Germline loops: CDR1 ENHRY, CDR2 SYGVKD. Trimming stripped 10 bases from V and 1 base from J, with 16 bases between.